The sequence of this TCR beta chain was determined in a study of cytomegalovirus exposure and HLA in healthy donors. Overall study results and limits: Segments of the TCR beta V type were, in most cases, productive about 87% or about 30% of the time in an earlier analysis.

Amplification used 60 Vbeta primers and 13 Jbeta primers. Libraries were prepared by immunoSEQ multiplex PCR; TCRdb keeps only in-frame clonotypes and omits some of them. The sample records some 130,000 clones, approximately 77% being singletons. Turning to this clone: Its antigen is still unknown.

The CDR3 is 16 residues long. Germline CDR1 reads LGHNA; CDR2 reads YNFKEQ. Unmatched junction bases numbered 6, after V lost 3 bases and J lost 2 bases. This sequence originates from a man younger than 45 in good health and CMV-seronegative. The sequencing input was PBMCs. The chain employs TRBV4-2 and TRBJ2-1; 8 nucleotides align to TRBD2. The CDR3, as DNA: TGTGCCAGCAGCCACCCCAGCGGGAGCCCCTACAATGAGCAGTTCTTC. Protein sequence: CASSHPSGSPYNEQFF.